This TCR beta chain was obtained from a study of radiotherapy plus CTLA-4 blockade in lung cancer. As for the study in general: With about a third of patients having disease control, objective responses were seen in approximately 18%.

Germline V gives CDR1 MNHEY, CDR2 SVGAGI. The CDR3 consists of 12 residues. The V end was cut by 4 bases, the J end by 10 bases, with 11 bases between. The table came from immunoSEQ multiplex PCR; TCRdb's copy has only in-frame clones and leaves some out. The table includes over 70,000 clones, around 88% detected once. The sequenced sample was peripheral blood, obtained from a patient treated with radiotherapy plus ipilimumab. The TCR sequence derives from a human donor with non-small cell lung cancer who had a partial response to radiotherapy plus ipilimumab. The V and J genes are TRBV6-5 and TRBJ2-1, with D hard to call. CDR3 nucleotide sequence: TGTGCCAGCAGTTCACCGGGTCAAGAGCAGTTCTTC. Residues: CASSSPGQEQFF.